Listed below are T cell receptor beta chains from one sample, sequenced in a study of T-cell memory formation after mild COVID-19. Using its own MiXCR run on the 5' RACE reads, TCRdb lists one record per CDR3 protein. Among more than 75,000 distinct CDR3 sequences listed, approximately 23% were seen once. Sequenced sample: PBMCs or a T cell subset sorted from them (not recorded which). Source of these receptors: a man aged 18 to 29 who had mild COVID-19 (a few samples of this study predate the infection). Cell type and time point are not known. Each CDR3 is given with its conserved first and last residue. Fields, in order: D gene, V gene, J gene, clone size, CDR3 DNA, CDR3 protein. D genes are given only for firm matches. Clone size is given for some rows only: seen once, a few or many times, or a class if the clone is expanded.

d_call: .
v_call: TRBV13
j_call: TRBJ2-5
clone_size: few
cdr3_nt: TGTGCCAGCAGCTTAGCCATCCGGGGCCAAGAGACCCAGTACTTC
cdr3_aa: CASSLAIRGQETQYF

d_call: TRBD1
v_call: TRBV12-3/TRBV12-4
j_call: TRBJ2-3
clone_size: .
cdr3_nt: TGTGCCAGCAGTTTCTCGACAGGGGGCACAGATACGCAGTATTTT
cdr3_aa: CASSFSTGGTDTQYF

d_call: TRBD2
v_call: TRBV7-2
j_call: TRBJ2-1
clone_size: few
cdr3_nt: TGTGCCAGCAGCACCAGCGGGGGGATTTACAATGAGCAGTTCTTC
cdr3_aa: CASSTSGGIYNEQFF

d_call: TRBD2
v_call: TRBV7-8
j_call: TRBJ2-1
clone_size: .
cdr3_nt: TGTGCCAGCAGCCTGAGCGGGGGCTACTCGGGTGAGCAGTTCTTC
cdr3_aa: CASSLSGGYSGEQFF

d_call: TRBD2
v_call: TRBV12-3/TRBV12-4
j_call: TRBJ2-1
clone_size: few
cdr3_nt: TGTGCCAGCAGCCCAGCGGGGGGGCCAGGCCGCCATGAGCAGTTCTTC
cdr3_aa: CASSPAGGPGRHEQFF

d_call: .
v_call: TRBV12-3/TRBV12-4
j_call: TRBJ1-4
clone_size: .
cdr3_nt: TGTGCCAGCAGATTAGGCTGGAGTGAAAAACTGTTTTTT
cdr3_aa: CASRLGWSEKLFF

d_call: .
v_call: TRBV5-1
j_call: TRBJ2-7
clone_size: .
cdr3_nt: TGCGCCAGCAGCGTGACACCATCCTACGAGCAGTACTTC
cdr3_aa: CASSVTPSYEQYF

d_call: .
v_call: TRBV16
j_call: TRBJ1-1
clone_size: .
cdr3_nt: TGTGCCAGCAGCCAATTGGCGGGGCTGAACACTGAAGCTTTCTTT
cdr3_aa: CASSQLAGLNTEAFF

d_call: .
v_call: TRBV10-3
j_call: TRBJ1-1
clone_size: few
cdr3_nt: TGTGCCATCAGTGAGGTAGAGGGGGGCGGCACTGAAGCTTTCTTT
cdr3_aa: CAISEVEGGGTEAFF

d_call: .
v_call: TRBV12-3/TRBV12-4
j_call: TRBJ2-5
clone_size: .
cdr3_nt: TGTGCCAGCAGCACGGGAACCCAAGAGACCCAGTACTTC
cdr3_aa: CASSTGTQETQYF

d_call: .
v_call: TRBV6-2/TRBV6-3
j_call: TRBJ2-3
clone_size: .
cdr3_nt: TGTGCCAGCAGTCCCCGGCCAGGGAGCGATCTTACAGATACGCAGTATTTT
cdr3_aa: CASSPRPGSDLTDTQYF

d_call: .
v_call: TRBV4-1
j_call: TRBJ2-7
clone_size: few
cdr3_nt: TGCGCCAGCAGCCAAGATGGAGCCTACGAGCAGTACTTC
cdr3_aa: CASSQDGAYEQYF

d_call: .
v_call: TRBV7-8
j_call: TRBJ1-2
clone_size: .
cdr3_nt: TGTGCCAGCAGCGCCCGGATCTCCTATGGCTACACCTTC
cdr3_aa: CASSARISYGYTF

d_call: .
v_call: TRBV12-3/TRBV12-4
j_call: TRBJ2-3
clone_size: few
cdr3_nt: TGTGCCAGCACCTCGGTGGGAAGCGGCACAGATACGCAGTATTTT
cdr3_aa: CASTSVGSGTDTQYF

d_call: .
v_call: TRBV6-2/TRBV6-3
j_call: TRBJ2-7
clone_size: few
cdr3_nt: TGTGCCAGCAGTTACTTCGGGAGCTCCTACGAGCAGTACTTC
cdr3_aa: CASSYFGSSYEQYF

d_call: .
v_call: TRBV7-9
j_call: TRBJ2-5
clone_size: .
cdr3_nt: TGTGCCAGCAGTCCCATCCCCGGGGTTGGCGAGACCCAGTACTTC
cdr3_aa: CASSPIPGVGETQYF

d_call: .
v_call: TRBV5-6
j_call: TRBJ2-7
clone_size: few
cdr3_nt: TGTGCCAGCAGCTTGGGGGAGGGACACAACTACGAGCAGTACTTC
cdr3_aa: CASSLGEGHNYEQYF

d_call: TRBD2
v_call: TRBV5-5
j_call: TRBJ2-5
clone_size: few
cdr3_nt: TGTGCCAGCAGCTTTCTAGCGGGGAAGCCCCAAGAGACCCAGTACTTC
cdr3_aa: CASSFLAGKPQETQYF

d_call: TRBD1
v_call: TRBV29-1
j_call: TRBJ1-5
clone_size: .
cdr3_nt: TGCAACCTGCCGGGACAGGGTTTTAGCAATCAGCCCCAGCATTTT
cdr3_aa: CNLPGQGFSNQPQHF

d_call: .
v_call: TRBV7-8
j_call: TRBJ1-2
clone_size: .
cdr3_nt: TGTGCCAGCAGCTTAGCAGCAGGCGGCTACACCTTC
cdr3_aa: CASSLAAGGYTF

d_call: TRBD1
v_call: TRBV19
j_call: TRBJ1-1
clone_size: .
cdr3_nt: TGTGCCAGTAGTATAGGGCGGACAGGCGCTTTCTTT
cdr3_aa: CASSIGRTGAFF

d_call: .
v_call: TRBV6-5
j_call: TRBJ1-4
clone_size: few
cdr3_nt: TGTATCAGCAGTTTATCGACAGTGGGGAATGAAAAACTGTTTTTT
cdr3_aa: CISSLSTVGNEKLFF

d_call: .
v_call: TRBV7-2
j_call: TRBJ2-1
clone_size: many
cdr3_nt: TGTGCCAGCAGCCCTAGTCGCCCTCACAATGAGCAGTTCTTC
cdr3_aa: CASSPSRPHNEQFF

d_call: .
v_call: TRBV5-1
j_call: TRBJ2-6
clone_size: few
cdr3_nt: TGCGCCAGCAGCTTGGCTGTCCCTGGGGCCAACGTCCTGACTTTC
cdr3_aa: CASSLAVPGANVLTF

d_call: .
v_call: TRBV4-1
j_call: TRBJ1-1
clone_size: few
cdr3_nt: TGCGCCAGCAGCCAAGAGCCGGGGACCACTGAAGCTTTCTTT
cdr3_aa: CASSQEPGTTEAFF

d_call: .
v_call: TRBV7-9
j_call: TRBJ2-1
clone_size: .
cdr3_nt: TGTGCCAGCGGCCTGGAGCAGTTCTTC
cdr3_aa: CASGLEQFF

d_call: .
v_call: TRBV30
j_call: TRBJ1-5
clone_size: .
cdr3_nt: TGTGCCTGGGGGGTTGGACAGCCCCAGCATTTT
cdr3_aa: CAWGVGQPQHF

d_call: .
v_call: TRBV5-4
j_call: TRBJ1-1
clone_size: .
cdr3_nt: TGTGCCAGCAGCTACTATCAGGGATGGCGTATTGGGGACACTGAAGCTTTCTTT
cdr3_aa: CASSYYQGWRIGDTEAFF

d_call: .
v_call: TRBV7-9
j_call: TRBJ2-1
clone_size: few
cdr3_nt: TGTGCCAGCAGCATAGGCTTCAATGAGCAGTTCTTC
cdr3_aa: CASSIGFNEQFF

d_call: .
v_call: TRBV4-3
j_call: TRBJ2-5
clone_size: few
cdr3_nt: TGCGCCAGCAGCCAAGTCGGCAGGGGCACGGAGACCCAGTACTTC
cdr3_aa: CASSQVGRGTETQYF

d_call: .
v_call: TRBV20-1
j_call: TRBJ2-2
clone_size: few
cdr3_nt: TGCAGCTCCGCCGGGACCGACACCGGGGAGCTGTTTTTT
cdr3_aa: CSSAGTDTGELFF

d_call: .
v_call: TRBV7-8
j_call: TRBJ2-2
clone_size: .
cdr3_nt: TGTGCCAGCAGCTTAGGGTCGAACACCGGGGAGCTGTTTTTT
cdr3_aa: CASSLGSNTGELFF

d_call: TRBD1
v_call: TRBV6-2/TRBV6-3
j_call: TRBJ2-5
clone_size: once
cdr3_nt: TGTGCCAGCAGTGCATGGACAGGGTTCGGCGAGACCCAGTACTTC
cdr3_aa: CASSAWTGFGETQYF

d_call: TRBD1
v_call: TRBV20-1
j_call: TRBJ2-7
clone_size: .
cdr3_nt: TGCAGTGCTAGAGACCCAGGGGACCTGGGACAGGGTCTCTCCGAGCAGTACTTC
cdr3_aa: CSARDPGDLGQGLSEQYF

d_call: .
v_call: TRBV13
j_call: TRBJ1-5
clone_size: .
cdr3_nt: TGTGCCAGCAGCTTATCGGCCAGGGGTGGAAATCAGCCCCAGCATTTT
cdr3_aa: CASSLSARGGNQPQHF